This TCR beta chain was found in a study of T cells in Graves' hyperthyroidism and ophthalmopathy. About this clonotype itself: The antigen remains undetermined.

The CDR3 runs to 15 residues. V lost 4 bases and J lost 7; bases outside the gene matches: 9. Germline V gene data show CDR1 as SGHDT and CDR2 as YYEEEE. Amplification yielded TCR beta CDR3 regions, with RNA transcripts as the source. A set of HTBI primers served as the primers for a first-round RT-PCR of the TCR CDR3. TCRdb re-analysed the multiplex PCR reads in MiXCR, keeping a single row per CDR3 protein. The sample consists of about half a million distinct CDR3 sequences, approximately 20% of them appearing once. Study outcomes and limitations: The model identified upcoming ophthalmopathy a median around 6 months ahead of onset.

The sequence came from a man aged 35-49 years with Graves' ophthalmopathy. Sequencing was done on a sample of blood. The rearrangement uses TRBV5-6 and TRBJ2-7; 12 bases are a match to TRBD1. CDR3 amino acids: CASSRTGTGGREQYF. Written as DNA, the CDR3 is TGTGCCAGCAGCCGGACCGGGACAGGGGGCCGAGAGCAGTACTTC. Supplemented by reference TRBV5-6 and TRBJ2-7, the full variable domain reads DAGVTQSPTHLIKTRGQQVTLRCSPKSGHDTVSWYQQALGQGPQFIFQYYEEEERQRGNFPDRFSGHQFPNYSSELNVNALLLGDSALYLCASSRTGTGGREQYFGPGTRLTVT.